Following are 15 T cell receptor beta chains from one sample sequenced in a study of blood T cells in healthy people across ages. Through a sample-barcoded 5' primer and a J-beta primer mix, a second PCR was run for about 6 to 11 cycles. MiXCR, applied by TCRdb to the 5' RACE reads, yields one record per CDR3 protein. The table has 850,000 or so distinct CDR3 sequences, 25% to 30% seen once. Sequencing used blood. These receptors came from a woman aged 80 or older in good health.

A remark on this clonotype: The junction departs from germline at one end; a sequencing error may be responsible. The rearrangement links TRBV7-2 to TRBJ2-1, with 7 bases aligning to TRBD2. The CDR3 runs 15 residues. Germline V gene data show CDR1 as SGHTA and CDR2 as FQGNSA. The CDR3 loop is CASSPGVKRGNEHFF. Here the CDR3 DNA reads TGTGCCAGCAGCCCTGGCGTAAAGCGGGGCAACGAGCACTTCTTC. The full variable domain, completed using reference TRBV7-2 and TRBJ2-1, is GAGVSQSPSNKVTEKGKDVELRCDPISGHTALYWYRQSLGQGLEFLIYFQGNSAPDKSGLPSDRFSAERTGGSVSTLTIQRTQQEDSAVYLCASSPGVKRGNEHFFGPGTRLTVL.

In this sample, this clonotype turned up a few times. V usage is TRBV11-2 and J usage is TRBJ2-1; 8 bases fit TRBD1. With V trimmed by 5 bases and J by 0 bases, 3 bases remained unmatched. Germline assignment: CDR1 SGHAT and CDR2 FQNNGV. CDR3 length: 15 residues. CDR3 residues: CASSATGGSYNEQFF. The CDR3 region has the DNA TGTGCCAGCAGCGCCACAGGGGGCTCCTACAATGAGCAGTTCTTC.

The chain is built from TRBV20-1 and TRBJ1-1; D may be TRBD1 (5 bases). V lost 3 bases to trimming and J lost 5 bases, with 19 bases between them. Germline values: CDR1 DFQATT, CDR2 SNEGSKA (reference sequence). There are 15 residues in the CDR3. The CDR3 sequence is CSASDPRGHGTEAFF. CDR3 bases: TGCAGTGCTAGCGACCCAAGGGGTCACGGGACTGAAGCTTTCTTT.

This clonotype was detected only a few times. The V and J genes are TRBV11-3 and TRBJ1-6, with TRBD1 matching 7 bases. V lost 4 bases to trimming and J lost 8 bases; unmatched junction nucleotides: 5. The CDR3 length is 14 residues. Germline V gene sequence: CDR1 SGHNT, CDR2 YENEEA. CDR3 in amino acids: CASSSTGYDSPLHF. The CDR3 DNA is TGTGCCAGCAGCTCGACAGGGTACGATTCACCCCTCCACTTT.

The chain has TRBV9 and TRBJ2-5; 8 nucleotides line up with TRBD1. The DNA end favors TRBJ2-1, so the J call may be wrong. The CDR3 consists of 16 residues. Germline V CDR1 and CDR2: SGDLS, YYNGEE. The chain's CDR3 is CASSVAYRGDQETQFF. The CDR3 bases are TGTGCCAGCAGCGTAGCCTACAGGGGGGACCAAGAGACCCAGTTCTTC.

In this sample, this clonotype turned up many times. The CDR3 DNA is TGTGCCAGCAGCGGGGGGGCAGGCTCCTACGAGCAGTACTTC. This encodes CASSGGAGSYEQYF. This sequence joins TRBV9 and TRBJ2-7, with D perhaps assigned TRBD1 or TRBD2 (6 bases each). The V end lost 3 bases, the J end lost 0 bases, and 10 bases lay between the germline ends. Germline CDR1 reads SGDLS; CDR2 reads YYNGEE. There are 14 residues in the CDR3.

The table lists this clonotype with a few counts. This rearrangement joins TRBV6-5 to TRBJ2-1; TRBD2 matches 8 bases. J was trimmed by 6 bases and V by 6 bases; bases with no gene match: 10. The CDR3 covers 15 residues. Germline CDR1 reads MNHEY; CDR2 reads SVGAGI. CDR3 residues: CASSLSGRRGNEQFF. The CDR3 DNA follows: TGTGCCAGCAGCCTGAGCGGGAGACGAGGCAATGAGCAGTTCTTC.

The chain carries TRBV7-2 and TRBJ2-2, with a weak D call TRBD2 (6 bases). Trimming pared 6 bases from V and 0 bases from J, leaving 11 bases between. This CDR3 contains 15 residues. The germline CDR1 and CDR2 sequences are SGHTA and FQGNSA. CDR3 residues: CASSKIAANTGELFF. In DNA form, the CDR3 reads TGTGCCAGCAGTAAAATAGCGGCGAACACCGGGGAGCTGTTTTTT.

This chain uses TRBV20-1 with TRBJ1-2; 9 positions agree with TRBD1. Losses at the gene ends were 6 bases for V and 4 bases for J; bases not matched to a gene: 9. The CDR3 sequence is 14 residues long. Germline V gene data show CDR1 as DFQATT and CDR2 as SNEGSKA (reference sequence). CDR3 nucleotide sequence: TGCAGTGCGACGGGACAGGGTTGGGGCTATGGCTACACCTTC. Its protein is CSATGQGWGYGYTF.

As regards this clonotype: This sequence may be a read error, since a much larger clone differs from it by one base. The CDR3 spells CASSLSTSGLYNEQYF. The CDR3 DNA reads as TGTGCCAGCAGTTTAAGTACTAGCGGGCTTTACAATGAGCAGTACTTC. The chain links TRBV12-3 or TRBV12-4 to TRBJ2-5; the match to TRBD2 covers 9 bases. V was pared by 2 bases and J by 11 bases, with 15 bases of the junction left unmatched. This CDR3 has 16 amino acids.

V gene TRBV29-1 combines with J gene TRBJ1-2; D is unclear. The CDR3 has 13 residues. Germline lookup yields CDR1 SQVTM and CDR2 ANQGSEA. Trimming removed 0 bases at V and 2 bases at J, with 7 bases between. The CDR3 reads CSVEDPSNYGYTF. In DNA, the CDR3 is TGCAGCGTTGAAGATCCCAGCAACTATGGCTACACCTTC. The full variable domain, its missing parts supplied by reference TRBV29-1 and TRBJ1-2, is SAVISQKPSRDICQRGTSLTIQCQVDSQVTMMFWYRQQPGQSLTLIATANQGSEATYESGFVIDKFPISRPNLTFSTLTVSNMSPEDSSIYLCSVEDPSNYGYTFGSGTRLTVV.

This clonotype was detected ten times or more. V is TRBV7-2 and J is TRBJ2-5, with no clear D. Germline assignment: CDR1 SGHTA and CDR2 FQGNSA. The CDR3 length is 14 residues. Deletions cut 3 bases from V and 0 bases from J, with 8 bases between. This CDR3 reads CASSFLDYQETQYF. CDR3 nucleotide sequence: TGTGCCAGCAGCTTTTTAGACTACCAAGAGACCCAGTACTTC.

This clonotype has a count of ten or more. This chain uses TRBV10-2 with TRBJ2-1; 8 bases are shared with TRBD2. V shed 6 bases, J shed 6 bases, and the junction held 7 bases outside the gene matches. The CDR3 runs 14 residues. The germline V gene has CDR1 WSHSY and CDR2 SAAADI. For the CDR3, the DNA is TGCGCCAGCAGAGGCGGGGGGCCTCTCAATGAGCAGTTCTTC. Translating gives CASRGGGPLNEQFF.

On this clonotype itself: A read error may explain this, as a much larger clone is one base away. The chain uses TRBV25-1 and TRBJ2-5, with TRBD1 as a possible D gene (5 bases). CDR1 and CDR2 from the germline V gene are MGHDK and SYGVNS. The CDR3 totals 15 residues. The V gene lost 4 bases and the J gene lost 4 bases, with 16 bases spanning the gap. The CDR3, as DNA: TGTGCCAGCAGTGTCTTGGTGGTAGGGGCAGAGACCCAGTACTTC. Translated, it gives CASSVLVVGAETQYF.

The J gene is TRBJ2-1, the V gene TRBV2; weak D call: TRBD1 (5 bases). Trimming shortened V by 4 bases and J by 4 bases, and 11 bases separated the two germline ends. This CDR3 has 14 residues. CDR1 SNHLY and CDR2 FYNNEI come from the germline V gene. CDR3 bases: TGTGCCAGCAGTGGTCAGGGAACGTACAATGAGCAGTTCTTC. Translation: CASSGQGTYNEQFF.